Here is one T cell receptor (beta chain) with its context. The CDR3 is 15 residues long. Germline V gives CDR1 LGHNA, CDR2 YNFKEQ. V was trimmed by 3 bases and J by 2 bases, leaving 11 bases between them. The data were taken from a study of blood T cell repertoires in COVID-19. The wider study: The recovered donors of Cohort 3 showed two negative PCRs, clearance, or symptom resolution.

Sequenced by immunoSEQ multiplex PCR; TCRdb stores in-frame clones only, minus some. The sample lists roughly 200,000 clones, roughly nine tenths occurring once. All enrollees were about 18 to 89 years old and from roughly 26 US areas. The receptor comes from a middle-aged woman in a cohort exposed to, infected with or recovered from COVID-19 (not recorded which). Material for sequencing was PBMCs or T cells enriched from blood (not recorded which). The chain joins TRBV4-2 to TRBJ1-3; no reliable D call. The CDR3 loop reads CASSQSLETGNTIYF. In DNA, the CDR3 is TGTGCCAGCAGCCAGTCCCTCGAGACTGGAAACACCATATATTTT.